Listed below are T cell receptor beta chains from one sample, sequenced in a study of blood T cells in healthy people across ages. TCRdb recomputed calls from the 5' RACE reads with MiXCR, one row per CDR3 protein. The repertoire holds under 750,000 distinct CDR3 sequences, with roughly 48% as singletons. The sequencing sample was made of blood. The receptors here all came from an elderly man in good health. Both conserved end residues are part of each CDR3. The D gene is left open where the match is weak. The size of a clone is reported for some rows only, either as once, few or many, or as a class for expanded clones.

CASSSELTGTKETQYF TGTGCCAGCAGTTCTGAATTGACAGGAACTAAAGAGACCCAGTACTTC few TRBJ2-5 - TRBV6-6
CASSPPGTRRYEQYF TGTGCCAGCAGCCCCCCCGGGACTAGGAGGTACGAGCAGTACTTC - TRBJ2-7 TRBD2 TRBV11-2
CASSLTAVTGANVLTF TGTGCCAGCAGTTTAACCGCAGTAACTGGGGCCAACGTCCTGACTTTC - TRBJ2-6 - TRBV28
CASSDLDRDWQETQYF TGTGCCAGCAGCGACCTTGACCGTGATTGGCAAGAGACCCAGTACTTC - TRBJ2-5 - TRBV2
CASSLADRVVSSLLHF TGTGCCAGCAGCTTAGCGGACAGGGTAGTAAGTTCACTCCTCCACTTT - TRBJ1-6 TRBD1 TRBV7-2
CASSFEGSGETQYF TGTGCCAGCAGTTTCGAGGGGTCCGGGGAGACCCAGTACTTC - TRBJ2-5 - TRBV12-3/TRBV12-4
CASSSLAGERTDTQYF TGCGCCAGCAGCTCCCTAGCGGGCGAACGCACAGATACGCAGTATTTT - TRBJ2-3 TRBD2 TRBV5-1
CASSSGQVAANQPQHF TGTGCCAGCAGTTCCGGACAGGTCGCGGCCAATCAGCCCCAGCATTTT - TRBJ1-5 TRBD1 TRBV28
CSARPGLAGETQYF TGCAGTGCTAGGCCGGGGCTAGCGGGGGAGACCCAGTACTTC - TRBJ2-5 TRBD2 TRBV20-1
CASSGSENGYTF TGTGCCAGCAGCGGGTCTGAGAACGGCTACACCTTC once TRBJ1-2 - TRBV7-3
CASSSRGAGETQYF TGTGCCAGCAGTTCCCGGGGGGCCGGGGAGACCCAGTACTTC - TRBJ2-5 - TRBV2
CASSYSISNNEQFF TGTGCCAGCAGTTACTCGATCAGCAACAATGAGCAGTTCTTC - TRBJ2-1 - TRBV6-5
CASSSNGVETQYF TGTGCCAGCAGCTCGAATGGGGTAGAGACCCAGTACTTC - TRBJ2-5 - TRBV7-3
CASSFQGTYEQYF TGTGCCAGCAGCTTCCAGGGTACCTACGAGCAGTACTTC few TRBJ2-7 - TRBV7-2
CASSVADRAAETQYF TGTGCCAGCAGCGTAGCAGACAGGGCGGCGGAGACCCAGTACTTC few TRBJ2-5 TRBD1 TRBV9
CASSLLIFPERNTRSYEQYF TGTGCCAGCAGCTTACTCATCTTCCCAGAAAGAAATACAAGATCCTACGAGCAGTACTTC - TRBJ2-7 - TRBV7-2
CASSKVVRHYGYTF TGTGCCAGCAGCAAAGTCGTCAGGCACTATGGCTACACCTTC - TRBJ1-2 - TRBV21-1
CASSGWASGTYEQYF TGTGCCAGCAGTGGATGGGCTAGCGGCACCTACGAGCAGTACTTC - TRBJ2-7 TRBD2 TRBV6-2/TRBV6-3
CSVKTGAERALSYEQYF TGCAGCGTCAAGACAGGGGCCGAGAGGGCCTTATCCTACGAGCAGTACTTC - TRBJ2-7 TRBD1 TRBV29-1
CASSIGTSEVAFF TGTGCCAGCAGCATAGGTACTTCAGAGGTAGCTTTCTTT - TRBJ1-1 - TRBV5-5
CASTEDGGNYGYTF TGTGCCAGCACAGAGGATGGGGGAAACTATGGCTACACCTTC - TRBJ1-2 - TRBV25-1
CASSQPNTEAFF TGTGCCAGCAGCCAACCGAACACTGAAGCTTTCTTT - TRBJ1-1 - TRBV9
CASSRRAGEGEQFF TGTGCCAGCAGCAGACGAGCGGGAGAAGGTGAGCAGTTCTTC - TRBJ2-1 TRBD2 TRBV3-1
CASSYTGTGNSPLHF TGTGCCAGCAGTTACACCGGGACAGGAAATTCACCCCTCCACTTT - TRBJ1-6 TRBD1 TRBV6-5
CVSSPQHTDNEQFF TGTGTCAGCAGCCCTCAGCACACCGACAATGAGCAGTTCTTC - TRBJ2-1 - TRBV7-2
CASSVAGSCEQYF TGTGCCAGCAGCGTAGCGGGGTCCTGCGAGCAGTACTTC - TRBJ2-7 - TRBV9
CASSLATSGEQYF TGTGCCAGCAGCTTAGCGACAAGCGGTGAGCAGTACTTC - TRBJ2-5 - TRBV7-9
CASSLRPFGTAKLQETQYF TGTGCCAGCAGCCTCCGGCCCTTCGGGACAGCGAAGCTACAAGAGACCCAGTACTTC - TRBJ2-5 TRBD1 TRBV3-1
CASSSVPGHRLGTEAFF TGTGCCAGCAGTTCCGTCCCGGGACACCGTTTGGGCACTGAAGCTTTCTTT - TRBJ1-1 - TRBV6-2/TRBV6-3
CASSRTSGTGEQYF TGTGCCAGCAGCCGGACTAGCGGGACGGGCGAGCAGTACTTC many TRBJ2-7 TRBD2 TRBV7-9
CASSLAGWGGEQYF TGTGCCAGCAGCTTAGCGGGATGGGGGGGCGAGCAGTACTTC - TRBJ2-7 TRBD2 TRBV7-3
CASSSGGSGIETQYF TGTGCCAGCAGCTCCGGGGGATCGGGAATTGAGACCCAGTACTTC few TRBJ2-5 - TRBV7-2
CASSSPSGYLNEQFF TGCGCCAGCAGCTCCCCTAGCGGGTATCTCAATGAGCAGTTCTTC - TRBJ2-1 TRBD2 TRBV5-1
CAIRGEDNYGYTF TGTGCCATCAGGGGAGAGGACAACTATGGCTACACCTTC - TRBJ1-2 - TRBV10-3
CASSPGPRQGNEQFF TGTGCCAGCAGCCCTGGACCCCGGCAGGGTAATGAGCAGTTCTTC - TRBJ2-1 - TRBV5-4
CASSLRGQSSYEQYF TGTGCCAGCAGCTTAAGGGGACAGAGCTCCTACGAGCAGTACTTC - TRBJ2-7 TRBD1 TRBV13
CASSSWGQGETQYF TGCGCCAGCAGCTCATGGGGACAGGGAGAGACCCAGTACTTC - TRBJ2-5 TRBD1 TRBV5-1
CASSPGVLSSYEQYF TGTGCCAGCAGTCCGGGGGTCCTCAGCTCCTACGAGCAGTACTTC - TRBJ2-7 - TRBV12-3/TRBV12-4
CASSLYLVTDTQYF TGTGCCAGCAGTTTGTACCTAGTGACAGATACGCAGTATTTT - TRBJ2-3 - TRBV28
CSAGGHLPSYEQYF TGCAGTGCTGGAGGACACCTTCCTTCCTACGAGCAGTACTTC - TRBJ2-7 - TRBV20-1
CSAETGVAYEQYF TGCAGTGCAGAAACGGGGGTGGCCTACGAGCAGTACTTC - TRBJ2-7 - TRBV20-1
CASGLGLAGEETQYF TGTGCTAGTGGTTTAGGGCTAGCGGGGGAAGAGACCCAGTACTTC - TRBJ2-5 TRBD2 TRBV12-5
CASSRTVSYEQYF TGTGCCAGCAGCCGGACAGTCTCCTACGAGCAGTACTTC few TRBJ2-7 - TRBV7-2
CALAGGRTGDEQYF TGTGCTTTAGCGGGAGGTCGTACTGGTGACGAGCAGTACTTC - TRBJ2-7 TRBD2 TRBV2
CASSPRLSGGYNEQFF TGCGCCAGCAGCCCGAGACTAAGCGGGGGGTACAATGAGCAGTTCTTC - TRBJ2-1 TRBD2 TRBV4-3
CSASVDTTNTEAFF TGCAGTGCTTCCGTGGACACGACGAACACTGAAGCTTTCTTT few TRBJ1-1 - TRBV20-1
CASSQDYDGRSRSPQYF TGTGCCAGCAGCCAGGACTACGATGGCCGGAGTCGGTCTCCCCAGTACTTC - TRBJ2-5 - TRBV3-1
CASSLSVTEAFF TGTGCCAGCAGCTTATCGGTGACTGAAGCTTTCTTT few TRBJ1-1 - TRBV7-9
CASSLGNTQYF TGTGCCAGCAGCTTAGGAAATACGCAGTATTTT few TRBJ2-3 - TRBV7-2
CSGGQGFDQPQHF TGCAGCGGCGGACAGGGGTTTGATCAGCCCCAGCATTTT - TRBJ1-5 TRBD1 TRBV29-1
CASSPGQGNNEKLFF TGTGCCAGCAGCCCAGGGCAAGGGAATAATGAAAAACTGTTTTTT few TRBJ1-4 - TRBV7-9
CSASPTSGRYEQYF TGCAGTGCTTCCCCGACTAGCGGGAGGTACGAGCAGTACTTC - TRBJ2-7 TRBD2 TRBV20-1
CASSHGRTLPTGANVLTF TGTGCCAGCAGCCATGGACGGACCCTACCTACTGGGGCCAACGTCCTGACTTTC few TRBJ2-6 - TRBV12-3/TRBV12-4